This T cell receptor (beta chain) was profiled in a study of blood T cell repertoires in COVID-19. Across the whole study: COVID-19 samples collected from the United States, Italy and Spain covered acute and convalescent phases. T cells, B-cell-depleted T cells, or PBMCs provided the cDNA or gDNA that served as material.

Method: immunoSEQ multiplex PCR; TCRdb's copy keeps in-frame clones and lacks some. The sample has approximately 150,000 clones; 88% are singletons. There are 14 residues in the CDR3. Trimming pared 1 base from V and 2 bases from J, leaving 7 bases between. Germline CDR1 and CDR2: SGHRS and YFSETQ. Worth noting for this clone: This sample also contains other DNA sequences that code for the same CDR3.

The chain combines TRBV5-1 with TRBJ1-5; D might be TRBD1 (5 bases). The sequence was obtained from a man aged 50-59 years who had recovered from COVID-19. The sample comprised peripheral blood. In DNA, the CDR3 is TGCGCCAGCAGCTTGACGACAGGCAATCAGCCCCAGCATTTT. It encodes CASSLTTGNQPQHF.